The 27 T cell receptor beta chains below all came from one sample that was sequenced in a study of blood T cells in healthy people across ages. With a J-beta primer mix and a sample-barcoded 5' primer, a second PCR ran about 6 to 11 cycles. From the 5' RACE reads, TCRdb called clonotypes with MiXCR, one entry per CDR3 protein. The sample has approximately 850,000 distinct CDR3 sequences, about 42% seen once. The source material was blood. The origin of the receptors is a man aged 60 to 69 in good health.

The chain combines TRBV30 with TRBJ1-1; D uncertain. Trimming took off 1 base at V and 2 bases at J, with 11 bases between the two ends. CDR1 and CDR2 (germline): GTSNPN, SVGIG (reference sequence). The CDR3 extends over 14 amino acids. The CDR3 sequence is CAWSGGILNTEAFF. The CDR3 DNA is TGTGCCTGGAGTGGGGGTATACTTAACACTGAAGCTTTCTTT.

The CDR3 sequence is CASRGTGQGGYEQYF. For the CDR3, the DNA is TGTGCCAGCAGGGGGACTGGACAGGGAGGCTACGAGCAGTACTTC. This chain uses TRBV7-9 with TRBJ2-7; 8 bases are shared with TRBD1. With 6 bases clipped from V and 3 bases from J, the junction kept 10 bases outside the gene matches. The germline gives CDR1 SEHNR, CDR2 FQNEAQ (reference sequence). The CDR3 spans 15 residues. The variable domain in full, completed from reference TRBV7-9 and TRBJ2-7, reads DTGVSQNPRHKITKRGQNVTFRCDPISEHNRLYWYRQTLGQGPEFLTYFQNEAQLEKSRLLSDRFSAERPKGSFSTLEIQRTEQGDSAMYLCASRGTGQGGYEQYFGPGTRLTVT.

This clonotype was picked up a small number of times. V gene TRBV4-3 combines with J gene TRBJ2-1, with D possibly matching TRBD2 (6 bases). The CDR3 loop spans 15 amino acids. Germline CDR1 LGHNA, CDR2 YSLEER. V shed 2 bases and J shed 3 bases, with 11 bases lying between them. The CDR3 spells CASSQSKGLYNEQFF. The CDR3 DNA is TGCGCCAGCAGCCAAAGTAAGGGACTCTACAATGAGCAGTTCTTC.

Worth noting for this clonotype: One end of the junction is discordant with germline, which a read error may explain. The chain combines TRBV15 with TRBJ1-4; 9 bases map to TRBD1. Germline loops: CDR1 LNHNV, CDR2 YYDKDF (reference sequence). This CDR3 is 16 amino acids long. CDR3 in amino acids: CATSSTGTGFAGGPYF. DNA of the CDR3: TGTGCCACCAGCAGTACCGGGACAGGGTTCGCGGGGGGTCCGTATTTT.

This clonotype was seen a few times. In DNA form, the CDR3 reads TGCAGTGCTCGCCCCCGGACTGAGGGCGAGCAGTACTTC. It encodes CSARPRTEGEQYF. The chain links TRBV20-1 to TRBJ2-4; a possible D gene is TRBD2 (5 bases). The J call is doubtful: the DNA matches TRBJ2-7 better. Per the germline V gene, CDR1 is DFQATT and CDR2 is SNEGSKA (reference sequence). The length of the CDR3 is 13 residues.

The chain links TRBV6-2 or TRBV6-3 to TRBJ2-1; TRBD1 might be the D (5 bases). The J call is in doubt because the DNA end fits TRBJ2-7 better. The CDR3 has 16 residues. The germline gives CDR1 MNHEY, CDR2 SVGEGT. This CDR3 reads CASSYWAREKYNEQYF. The CDR3 coding sequence is TGTGCCAGCAGTTATTGGGCCAGGGAAAAGTACAATGAGCAGTACTTC.

This chain joins TRBV15 and TRBJ2-7; weak D call: TRBD1 (6 bases). This CDR3 is 17 amino acids long. The V end lost 0 bases, the J end lost 0 bases, and 15 bases lay between the germline ends. Looked up from germline, CDR1 is LNHNV and CDR2 is YYDKDF (reference sequence). The CDR3 sequence is CATSRDDWSGHSYEQYF. CDR3 in DNA: TGTGCCACCAGCAGAGATGATTGGTCGGGACACTCCTACGAGCAGTACTTC.

The CDR3 protein is CASSYVGQGASPLHF. The CDR3 DNA is TGTGCCAGCAGTTACGTTGGGCAGGGCGCTTCACCCCTCCACTTT. This chain uses TRBV6-2 or TRBV6-3 with TRBJ1-6; tentative D call: TRBD1 (5 bases). Germline CDR1 MNHEY, CDR2 SVGEGT. Trimming took off 2 bases at V and 9 bases at J, with 14 bases between the two ends. This CDR3 region has 15 residues.

The V and J genes are TRBV5-1 and TRBJ1-1; 11 nucleotides agree with TRBD1. This CDR3 contains 15 residues. Trimming removed 5 bases from V and 5 bases from J; junction bases left unmatched: 8. The germline CDR1 and CDR2 sequences are SGHRS and YFSETQ. In nucleotides, the CDR3 is TGCGCCAGCAGTCTCGGGACAGGGGGTAGGACTGAAGCTTTCTTT. This translates into CASSLGTGGRTEAFF.

The rearrangement joins TRBV7-2 to TRBJ2-1; D is unresolved. The CDR3 has 16 amino acids. The germline gives CDR1 SGHTA, CDR2 FQGNSA. Trimming cost V 3 bases and J 0 bases, with 12 bases left between them. CDR3 loop: CASSFQGIPSYNEQFF. The CDR3 region has the DNA TGTGCCAGCAGCTTTCAAGGGATCCCCTCCTACAATGAGCAGTTCTTC.

This clonotype occurred many times. The chain combines TRBV3-1 with TRBJ1-2, with D possibly being TRBD1 (6 bases). The germline gives CDR1 LGHDT, CDR2 YNNKEL (reference sequence). The CDR3 extends over 14 amino acids. V was trimmed by 4 bases and J by 4 bases, leaving 13 bases between them. The CDR3 protein is CASSRGQSGYGYTF. For the CDR3, the DNA is TGTGCCAGCAGCCGAGGACAGTCAGGCTATGGCTACACCTTC.

The chain's CDR3 is CASSFFGGRSTEAFF. Written as DNA, the CDR3 is TGTGCCAGCAGTTTTTTCGGGGGGCGAAGCACTGAAGCTTTCTTT. This sequence joins TRBV12-3 or TRBV12-4 and TRBJ1-1, with a weak D call TRBD1 (6 bases). Trimming took 3 bases from V and 4 from J, leaving 15 bases between them. This CDR3 is 15 amino acids long.

The chain links TRBV10-3 to TRBJ1-2, with TRBD1 matching 8 bases. This CDR3 is built from 13 residues. The V gene end was trimmed by 6 bases and the J gene end by 6 bases; junction bases not matched to a gene: 6. From germline, CDR1 is ENHRY and CDR2 SYGVKD. The CDR3 DNA reads TGTGCCATCAGATGGACAGGGTTAGATGGCTACACCTTC. It yields the protein CAIRWTGLDGYTF.

The chain employs TRBV2 and TRBJ1-2; D gene unclear. V was shortened by 3 bases and J by 4 bases, with 6 bases between the two germline ends. There are 12 residues in the CDR3. The germline gives CDR1 SNHLY, CDR2 FYNNEI. This CDR3 reads CASSETSYGYTF. The CDR3 DNA reads TGTGCCAGCAGTGAGACCTCCTATGGCTACACCTTC.

The chain combines TRBV11-2 with TRBJ2-3; tentatively, D is TRBD2 (6 bases). Germline V lookup: CDR1 SGHAT, CDR2 FQNNGV. The CDR3 has 16 amino acids. The V end was cut by 3 bases, the J end by 2 bases, with 15 bases between. The DNA of the CDR3 is TGTGCCAGCAGCTTTAACCCGGGACTCGTCACAGATACGCAGTATTTT. Protein: CASSFNPGLVTDTQYF.

The chain recombines TRBV21-1 with TRBJ2-5; the table's D call, TRBD1, was not checked against the DNA. TRBV21-1 counts as a pseudogene. The CDR3 is 17 residues long. The CDR3 region has the DNA TGTGCCAGCAGCAAACGGGCTCCGGGGGTTGGTGAAGAGACCCAGTACTTC. Translation gives CASSKRAPGVGEETQYF.

This clonotype showed up just a few times. The rearrangement uses TRBV20-1 and TRBJ1-2; no firm D call. This CDR3 has 14 residues. Germline V gene sequence: CDR1 DFQATT, CDR2 SNEGSKA (reference sequence). Trimming took off 1 base at V and 4 bases at J, with 13 bases between the two ends. CDR3 sequence reads: CSARGGASPYGYTF. CDR3 nucleotides: TGCAGTGCTAGAGGGGGAGCGTCTCCCTATGGCTACACCTTC.

This clonotype was seen only a few times. This chain links TRBV6-2 or TRBV6-3 with TRBJ2-6, with 8 positions matching TRBD2. The CDR3 has 20 residues. Germline CDR1 reads MNHEY; CDR2 reads SVGEGT. V shed 1 base, J shed 1 base, and the junction held 12 bases outside the gene matches. The CDR3: CASSYLGIAGPRSGANVLTF. The DNA of the CDR3 is TGTGCCAGCAGTTACTTGGGTATAGCGGGACCACGTTCTGGGGCCAACGTCCTGACTTTC.

The J gene is TRBJ2-7, the V gene TRBV6-5, with 8 bases matching TRBD1. Looked up from germline, CDR1 is MNHEY and CDR2 is SVGAGI. The CDR3 has 15 amino acids. With 0 bases clipped from V and 3 bases from J, the junction kept 4 bases outside the gene matches. In DNA form, the CDR3 reads TGTGCCAGCAGTTACTCGGGGACAGGAGACTACGAGCAGTACTTC. Encoded protein: CASSYSGTGDYEQYF.

The gene calls are TRBV7-9 and TRBJ2-5; the D is unclear. V was shortened by 4 bases and J by 1 base, with 10 bases between the two germline ends. The CDR3 contains 14 residues. Germline CDR1 SEHNR, CDR2 FQNEAQ (reference sequence). CDR3 residues: CASSSDGSQETQYF. The CDR3 region has the DNA TGTGCCAGCAGCTCCGACGGGTCCCAAGAGACCCAGTACTTC.

This clonotype has just a few counts. The chain carries TRBV3-1 and TRBJ2-5; D is ambiguous. Trimming removed 0 bases from V and 4 bases from J, with 6 bases in between. The germline V gene has CDR1 LGHDT and CDR2 YNNKEL (reference sequence). CDR3 length: 13 residues. CDR3 sequence (DNA): TGTGCCAGCAGCCAAGATGCGGCAGAGACCCAGTACTTC. Its protein product is CASSQDAAETQYF.

Only a few counts were recorded for this clonotype. The chain employs TRBV7-2 and TRBJ1-2, with 8 bases that match TRBD1. The V segment lost 5 bases and the J segment 5 bases; nucleotides outside the gene matches: 16. The length of the CDR3 is 17 residues. In germline, CDR1 is SGHTA, CDR2 FQGNSA. DNA for the CDR3: TGTGCCAGCAGCCGGCGCCCGGGACAGGAGGCGTGGTATGGCTACACCTTC. Translation: CASSRRPGQEAWYGYTF.

The V call is TRBV20-1, the J call TRBJ2-6; D gene ambiguous. Per the germline V gene, CDR1 is DFQATT and CDR2 is SNEGSKA (reference sequence). This CDR3 comprises 15 residues. V shed 2 bases and J shed 0 bases, with 8 bases lying between them. The CDR3 sequence: CSARHGRSGANVLTF. CDR3 DNA: TGCAGTGCTAGACACGGCCGCTCTGGGGCCAACGTCCTGACTTTC.

The chain combines TRBV6-6 with TRBJ2-1; D remains unclear. Germline V CDR1 and CDR2: MNHNY, SVGAGI (reference sequence). Trimming removed 5 bases at V and 5 bases at J, with 19 bases between. The CDR3 length is 16 residues. The CDR3 bases are TGTGCCAGCAGTGATCCGAGGTTCGGGCTTGACAATGAGCAGTTCTTC. Translation: CASSDPRFGLDNEQFF.

CDR3: CASSLGSSGAFF. CDR3 sequence (DNA): TGTGCCAGCAGCTTGGGCTCCTCGGGCGCTTTCTTT. The chain has TRBV7-9 and TRBJ1-1; the D is unclear. Germline V lookup: CDR1 SEHNR, CDR2 FQNEAQ (reference sequence). Trimming removed 3 bases at V and 11 bases at J, with 13 bases between. The CDR3 contains 12 residues. The whole variable domain, filled in from reference TRBV7-9 and TRBJ1-1, reads DTGVSQNPRHKITKRGQNVTFRCDPISEHNRLYWYRQTLGQGPEFLTYFQNEAQLEKSRLLSDRFSAERPKGSFSTLEIQRTEQGDSAMYLCASSLGSSGAFFGQGTRLTVV.

This clonotype was seen a handful of times. V gene TRBV7-2 combines with J gene TRBJ2-1, with D perhaps being TRBD1 or TRBD2 (6 bases each). CDR3 length: 14 residues. Trimming stripped 0 bases from V and 9 bases from J, with 12 bases between. The germline V gene encodes CDR1 SGHTA and CDR2 FQGNSA. The DNA of the CDR3 is TGTGCCAGCAGCTTAGCGTTGGGGGGCGGTGAGCAGTTCTTC. Encoded protein: CASSLALGGGEQFF.

This clonotype was detected ten times or more. The chain is built from TRBV7-2 and TRBJ1-2; D ambiguous. This CDR3 is built from 14 residues. Trimming took 3 bases from V and 1 from J, leaving 9 bases between them. Germline V gene data show CDR1 as SGHTA and CDR2 as FQGNSA. CDR3 coding DNA: TGTGCCAGCAGCTTGACGGGGTTTAACTATGGCTACACCTTC. Translated: CASSLTGFNYGYTF.